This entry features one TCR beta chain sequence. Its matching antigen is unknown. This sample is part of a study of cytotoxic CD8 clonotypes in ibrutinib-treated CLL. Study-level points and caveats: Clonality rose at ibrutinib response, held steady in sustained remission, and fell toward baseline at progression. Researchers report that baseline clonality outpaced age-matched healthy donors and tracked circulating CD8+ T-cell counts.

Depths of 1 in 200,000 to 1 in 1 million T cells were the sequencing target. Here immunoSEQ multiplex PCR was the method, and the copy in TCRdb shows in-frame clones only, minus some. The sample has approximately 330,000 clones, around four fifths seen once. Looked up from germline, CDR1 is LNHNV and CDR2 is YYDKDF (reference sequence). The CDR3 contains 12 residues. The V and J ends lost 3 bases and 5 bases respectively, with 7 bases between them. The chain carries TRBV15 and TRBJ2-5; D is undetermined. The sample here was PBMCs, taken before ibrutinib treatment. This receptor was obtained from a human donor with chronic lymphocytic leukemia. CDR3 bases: TGTGCCACCAGCAGCGTTGGGGAGACCCAGTACTTC. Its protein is CATSSVGETQYF. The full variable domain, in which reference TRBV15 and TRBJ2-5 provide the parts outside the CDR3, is DAMVIQNPRYQVTQFGKPVTLSCSQTLNHNVMYWYQQKSSQAPKLLFHYYDKDFNNEADTPDNFQSRRPNTSFCFLDIRSPGLGDTAMYLCATSSVGETQYFGPGTRLLVL.